These 21 T cell receptor beta chains share one sample of origin, sequenced in a study of shared clonotypes between healthy human individuals. The assay was immunoSEQ multiplex PCR, and TCRdb's table has in-frame clones only and misses some. The data show roughly 1 million clones, around four fifths seen once. Sequences were obtained from memory CD4+ T cells sorted from blood. Subset: CD45RA-negative fraction. The receptors derive from a man aged 18 to 35 in good health.

This chain joins TRBV5-6 and TRBJ2-3; 9 nucleotides match TRBD2. The germline V gene encodes CDR1 SGHDT and CDR2 YYEEEE. V lost 0 bases to trimming and J lost 0 bases; unmatched junction nucleotides: 11. The CDR3 extends over 19 amino acids. The CDR3 sequence: CASSLAGVAGAASTDTQYF. CDR3 DNA sequence: TGTGCCAGCAGCTTGGCCGGGGTAGCGGGGGCCGCGAGCACAGATACGCAGTATTTT.

Turning to this clone: This may be a read error: a much more frequent sequence differs by one nucleotide. The same CDR3 is also encoded by other DNA sequences in this sample. The chain has TRBV4-3 and TRBJ1-1; 7 bases line up with TRBD1. Germline-derived CDR1 and CDR2 are LGHNA and YSLEER. The CDR3 spans 13 residues. The ends lost 0 bases at V and 5 bases at J; junction bases unmatched: 0. CDR3 sequence reads: CASSQDRGTEAFF. CDR3 bases: TGCGCCAGCAGCCAAGACAGGGGGACTGAAGCTTTCTTT.

This clone was detected once. This sequence joins TRBV30 and TRBJ2-1, with D maybe TRBD1 (5 bases). CDR3 length: 13 residues. Germline assignment: CDR1 GTSNPN and CDR2 SVGIG (reference sequence). V was pared by 3 bases and J by 8 bases, with 14 bases between. The CDR3 DNA is TGTGCCTGGAGAGAACAGGTGGAACATGAGCAGTTCTTC. Amino acid sequence: CAWREQVEHEQFF.

This clone was counted only a few times. The chain joins TRBV28 to TRBJ1-3; no firm D call. This CDR3 contains 13 residues. Germline CDR1 reads MDHEN; CDR2 reads SYDVKM. V was trimmed by 8 bases and J by 2 bases, leaving 10 bases between them. Written as DNA, the CDR3 is TGTGCCAGCTGGCGAACCCCTGGAAACACCATATATTTT. Amino acid sequence: CASWRTPGNTIYF.

This clone was picked up one time. The V gene is TRBV7-2, the J gene TRBJ2-5, with TRBD2 matching 10 bases. Per germline, CDR1 SGHTA and CDR2 FQGNSA. This CDR3 contains 17 residues. V lost 0 bases and J lost 0; bases outside the gene matches: 4. The CDR3 coding sequence is TGTGCCAGCAGCTTAGCGTTAGCGGGAGGCCACCAAGAGACCCAGTACTTC. Translation: CASSLALAGGHQETQYF.

The V and J genes are TRBV27 and TRBJ2-5; 11 bases agree with TRBD2. The V gene's germline CDR1 is MNHEY and CDR2 SMNVEV (reference sequence). The CDR3 has 15 amino acids. V gave up 5 bases and J gave up 5 bases; unmatched junction bases: 7. The CDR3 loop is CASSVIAGGGETQYF. In DNA form, the CDR3 reads TGTGCCAGCAGTGTGATAGCGGGAGGGGGGGAGACCCAGTACTTC.

With regard to this clone: The sample contains more than one DNA sequence encoding this CDR3. V usage is TRBV5-1 and J usage is TRBJ1-4, with TRBD1 matching over 7 bases. V lost 0 bases and J lost 2; bases outside the gene matches: 1. Germline V gene lookup returns CDR1 SGHRS and CDR2 YFSETQ. The CDR3 contains 15 residues. The CDR3 region is CASSLGGGTNEKLFF. The CDR3 coding sequence is TGCGCCAGCAGCTTGGGAGGGGGCACTAATGAAAAACTGTTTTTT.

This chain links TRBV7-9 with TRBJ2-1; no clear D gene. The CDR3 spans 13 residues. The V end was cut by 2 bases, the J end by 5 bases, with 7 bases between. Germline-derived CDR1 and CDR2 are SEHNR and FQNEAQ (reference sequence). CDR3 DNA: TGTGCCAGCAGCTTAAAACGGGACAATGAGCAGTTCTTC. Translating it yields CASSLKRDNEQFF.

V is TRBV10-3 and J is TRBJ1-2; possibly TRBD1 for D (5 bases). V was shortened by 2 bases and J by 8 bases, with 18 bases between the two germline ends. The CDR3 loop spans 15 amino acids. Germline V lookup: CDR1 ENHRY, CDR2 SYGVKD. The CDR3 sequence is CAISEVGSREEGYTF. The CDR3 DNA reads as TGTGCCATCAGTGAGGTCGGATCCAGGGAAGAGGGCTACACCTTC.

This CDR3 reads CASSPGDTRAEQYF. The DNA of the CDR3 is TGTGCCAGCAGCCCGGGGGACACCCGCGCCGAGCAGTACTTC. The chain recombines TRBV7-2 with TRBJ2-7, with D perhaps matching TRBD1 or TRBD2 (6 bases each). Germline V gene data show CDR1 as SGHTA and CDR2 as FQGNSA. With 5 bases removed from V and 6 bases from J, the gap between germline ends came to 17 bases. There are 14 residues in the CDR3.

In this sample, this clone turned up a few times. The chain links TRBV28 to TRBJ2-1; 11 bases match TRBD2. The CDR3 has 16 residues. V was clipped by 6 bases and J by 2 bases; unmatched bases: 6. Germline CDR1 is MDHEN and CDR2 is SYDVKM. The DNA of the CDR3 is TGTGCCAGCAGCTCCCCTAGCGGGGGGCCCTACAATGAGCAGTTCTTC. The encoded protein is CASSSPSGGPYNEQFF.

The chain joins TRBV20-1 to TRBJ1-1; unclear D gene. There are 11 residues in the CDR3. The germline gives CDR1 DFQATT, CDR2 SNEGSKA (reference sequence). Trimming pared 2 bases from V and 4 bases from J, leaving 5 bases between. The CDR3 DNA reads as TGCAGTGCTAGAATTTTCACTGAAGCTTTCTTT. Encoded protein: CSARIFTEAFF.

The gene calls are TRBV28 and TRBJ1-3; tentatively, D is TRBD1 (5 bases). Trimming removed 5 bases at V and 2 bases at J, with 13 bases between. This CDR3 is 15 amino acids long. Germline V gives CDR1 MDHEN, CDR2 SYDVKM. The CDR3 sequence: CASSDSRVTGNTIYF. CDR3 coding DNA: TGTGCCAGCAGTGACTCCAGGGTAACTGGAAACACCATATATTTT.

The chain joins TRBV5-3 to TRBJ1-5; D is unclear. TRBV5-3 is noted as an ORF with a role that remains uncertain. Trimming took 10 bases from V and 7 from J, leaving 15 bases between them. The CDR3 runs 12 residues. CDR3 nucleotide sequence: TGTGCCTCAAACCCGTCAGGCCAGCCCCAGCATTTT. Translation gives CASNPSGQPQHF.

This clone occurred once. The rearrangement uses TRBV5-4 and TRBJ1-3, with a possible D match to TRBD1 (5 bases). CDR3 length: 15 residues. Germline assignment: CDR1 SGHNT and CDR2 YYREEE (reference sequence). Trimming removed 4 bases at V and 4 bases at J, with 15 bases between. The CDR3 DNA sequence: TGTGCCAGCAGCCAACTTGGGGCGACGGGAAACACCATATATTTT. This codes for CASSQLGATGNTIYF.

V gene TRBV11-3 combines with J gene TRBJ2-1; 15 nucleotides line up with TRBD2. Trimming cost V 4 bases and J 7 bases; bases outside gene matches: 5. The CDR3 contains 16 residues. Germline V gene sequence: CDR1 SGHNT, CDR2 YENEEA. CDR3 sequence reads: CASSSGLAGGGNEQFF. The CDR3 coding sequence is TGTGCCAGCAGCTCGGGACTAGCGGGAGGAGGTAATGAGCAGTTCTTC. The full variable domain, with the rest looked up from reference TRBV11-3 and TRBJ2-1, is EAGVVQSPRYKIIEKKQPVAFWCNPISGHNTLYWYLQNLGQGPELLIRYENEEAVDDSQLPKDRFSAERLKGVDSTLKIQPAELGDSAVYLCASSSGLAGGGNEQFFGPGTRLTVL.

This chain links TRBV25-1 with TRBJ1-2; TRBD1 might be the D (6 bases). Trimming left V 1 base short and J 8 bases short, with 20 bases between. This CDR3 is 16 amino acids long. Germline V lookup: CDR1 MGHDK, CDR2 SYGVNS. DNA of the CDR3: TGTGCCAGCAGTGAATTTGATCCTAGGACAGCCGGAGGCTACACCTTC. Residues: CASSEFDPRTAGGYTF.

This clone showed up just once. The gene calls are TRBV28 and TRBJ1-2; TRBD1 agrees at 11 bases. Trimming removed 6 bases from V and 3 bases from J; junction bases left unmatched: 6. The length of the CDR3 is 15 residues. Germline CDR1 is MDHEN and CDR2 is SYDVKM. CDR3 protein: CASSPGQGDYYGYTF. CDR3 DNA: TGTGCCAGCAGCCCGGGACAGGGGGATTACTATGGCTACACCTTC.

The chain carries TRBV19 and TRBJ1-2; possible D gene TRBD1, 5 bases. Per the germline V gene, CDR1 is LNHDA and CDR2 is SQIVND (reference sequence). The germline V and J ends were trimmed by 6 bases and 7 bases, with 15 bases remaining between them. The CDR3 length is 13 residues. CDR3 in DNA: TGTGCCAGTAGCCCGCCGGGACGACGTGGCTACACCTTC. Translated: CASSPPGRRGYTF.

Concerning this clone itself: A much larger clone sits a single nucleotide away, making a read error possible. Other DNA sequences in the sample encode the same CDR3. The CDR3 here is CASSSRETQYF. Written as DNA, the CDR3 is TGTGCCAGCAGTTCCCGAGAGACCCAGTACTTC. The V and J genes are TRBV6-5 and TRBJ2-5; D is undetermined. The CDR3 totals 11 residues. V lost 4 bases to trimming and J lost 4 bases, with 4 bases between them. The V gene's germline CDR1 is MNHEY and CDR2 SVGAGI.

The rearrangement joins TRBV7-9 to TRBJ1-4; 7 positions agree with TRBD1. The CDR3 has 15 amino acids. V trimming: 6 bases; J trimming: 8 bases; junction bases outside the gene matches: 12. Per germline, CDR1 SEHNR and CDR2 FQNEAQ (reference sequence). CDR3 DNA: TGTGCCAGCAGTTCCCAGGGGGAAGGTCACGAAAAACTGTTTTTT. Its translation is CASSSQGEGHEKLFF.